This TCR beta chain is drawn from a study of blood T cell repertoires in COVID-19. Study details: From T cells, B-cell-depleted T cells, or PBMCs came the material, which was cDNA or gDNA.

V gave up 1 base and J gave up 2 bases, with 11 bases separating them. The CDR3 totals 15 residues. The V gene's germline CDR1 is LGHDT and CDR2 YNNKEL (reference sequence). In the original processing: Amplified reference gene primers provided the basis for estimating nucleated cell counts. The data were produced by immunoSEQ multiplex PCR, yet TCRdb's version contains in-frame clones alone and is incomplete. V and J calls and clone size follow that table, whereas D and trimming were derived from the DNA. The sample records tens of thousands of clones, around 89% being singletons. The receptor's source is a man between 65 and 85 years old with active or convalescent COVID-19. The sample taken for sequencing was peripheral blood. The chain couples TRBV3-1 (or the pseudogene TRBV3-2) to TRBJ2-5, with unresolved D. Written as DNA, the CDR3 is TGTGCCAGCAGCCAAGGTTTGGGCAATCAAGAGACCCAGTACTTC. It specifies CASSQGLGNQETQYF.